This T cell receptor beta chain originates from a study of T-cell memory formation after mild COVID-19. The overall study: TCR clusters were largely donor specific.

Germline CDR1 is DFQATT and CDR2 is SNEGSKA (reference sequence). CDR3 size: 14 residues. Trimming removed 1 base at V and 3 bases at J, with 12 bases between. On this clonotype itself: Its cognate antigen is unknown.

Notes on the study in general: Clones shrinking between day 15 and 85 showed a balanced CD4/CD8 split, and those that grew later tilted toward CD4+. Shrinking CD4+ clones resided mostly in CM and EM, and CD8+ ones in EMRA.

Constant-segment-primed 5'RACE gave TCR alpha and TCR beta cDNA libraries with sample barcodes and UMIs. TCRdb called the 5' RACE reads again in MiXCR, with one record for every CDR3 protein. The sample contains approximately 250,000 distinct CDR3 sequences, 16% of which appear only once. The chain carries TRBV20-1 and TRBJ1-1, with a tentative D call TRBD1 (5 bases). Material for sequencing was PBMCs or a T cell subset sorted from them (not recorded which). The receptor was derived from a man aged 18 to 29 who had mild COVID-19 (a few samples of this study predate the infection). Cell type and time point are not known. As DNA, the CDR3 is TGCAGTGCTAGAGTTAAGGGGATGGACACTGAAGCTTTCTTT. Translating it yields CSARVKGMDTEAFF.